The 4 T cell receptor beta chains below were found in one sample sequenced in a study of shared clonotypes between healthy human individuals. Generated by immunoSEQ multiplex PCR, the TCRdb table keeps only in-frame clones and is missing some. This table has under 1 million clones, around 96% appearing once. Naive CD8 cells lacked CD45RO and underwent positive selection for CCR7, leaving out terminally differentiated effector memory CD45RA+ cells. The sample comprised naive CD8+ T cells sorted from blood. Source of these receptors: a man aged 25 to 40 in good health.

The rearrangement joins TRBV7-6 to TRBJ1-4; 7 bases fit TRBD1. CDR1 SGHVS and CDR2 FNYEAQ come from the germline V gene. The V and J ends lost 3 bases and 8 bases, in that order; junction bases with no gene match: 6. The CDR3 spans 14 residues. The DNA of the CDR3 is TGTGCCAGCAGCTTTAAGGGGGCTGGAGAAAAACTGTTTTTT. Translated: CASSFKGAGEKLFF.

The chain uses TRBV13 and TRBJ2-1; tentatively, D is TRBD2 (5 bases). The CDR3 sequence is 13 residues long. The V gene lost 5 bases and the J gene lost 1 base, with 6 bases spanning the gap. The V gene's germline CDR1 is PRHDT and CDR2 FYEKMQ (reference sequence). CDR3 residues: CASSGSSYNEQFF. The CDR3, as DNA: TGTGCCAGCAGCGGGAGTTCCTACAATGAGCAGTTCTTC.

Remarks on this clone: Different DNA sequences within this sample yield the same CDR3. The chain links TRBV27 to TRBJ2-5; tentatively, D is TRBD1 or TRBD2 (5 bases each). CDR1 is MNHEY and CDR2 is SMNVEV in the germline V gene (reference sequence). The CDR3 extends over 13 amino acids. The V and J ends lost 6 bases and 4 bases respectively, with 12 bases between them. For the CDR3, the DNA is TGTGCCAGCAGCTCCCTTGGGGGAGAGACCCAGTACTTC. This translates into CASSSLGGETQYF.

The chain uses TRBV10-2 and TRBJ1-2; TRBD1 might be the D (5 bases). The CDR3 loop spans 13 amino acids. The germline V gene has CDR1 WSHSY and CDR2 SAAADI. Trimming took off 4 bases at V and 4 bases at J, with 10 bases between the two ends. The CDR3, as DNA: TGCGCCAGCAGTGCCCAGGGCGGCTATGGCTACACCTTC. Amino acids: CASSAQGGYGYTF.